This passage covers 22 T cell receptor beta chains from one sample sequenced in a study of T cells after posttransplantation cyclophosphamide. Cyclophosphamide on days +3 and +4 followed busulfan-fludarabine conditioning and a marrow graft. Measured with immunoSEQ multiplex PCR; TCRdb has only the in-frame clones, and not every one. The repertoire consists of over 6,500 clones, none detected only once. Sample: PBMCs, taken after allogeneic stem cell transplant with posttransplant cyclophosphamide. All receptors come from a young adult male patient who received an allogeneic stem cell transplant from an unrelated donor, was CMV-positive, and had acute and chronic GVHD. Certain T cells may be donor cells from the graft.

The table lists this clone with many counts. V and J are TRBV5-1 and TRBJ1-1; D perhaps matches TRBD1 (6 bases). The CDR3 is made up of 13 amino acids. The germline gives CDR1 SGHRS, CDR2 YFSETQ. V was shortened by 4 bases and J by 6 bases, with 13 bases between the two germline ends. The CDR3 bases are TGCGCCAGCAGCGCCCAACAGGGCCCTGAAGCTTTCTTT. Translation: CASSAQQGPEAFF.

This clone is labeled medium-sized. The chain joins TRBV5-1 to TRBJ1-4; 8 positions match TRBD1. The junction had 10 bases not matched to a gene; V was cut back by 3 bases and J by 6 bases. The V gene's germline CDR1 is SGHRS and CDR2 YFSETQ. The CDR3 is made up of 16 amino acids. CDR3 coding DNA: TGCGCCAGCAGCTGGATGGGACAGGACGTATATGAAAAACTGTTTTTT. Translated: CASSWMGQDVYEKLFF.

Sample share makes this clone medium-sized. Written as DNA, the CDR3 is TGTGCCAGCAGCTTGGTGTGGAGACCTAGTGGTCCCGGGGAGCTGTTTTTT. As protein: CASSLVWRPSGPGELFF. The V and J genes are TRBV5-5 and TRBJ2-2; D ambiguous. Looked up from germline, CDR1 is SGHKS and CDR2 is YYEKEE (reference sequence). This CDR3 spans 17 amino acids. Trimming removed 0 bases from V and 6 bases from J, with 18 bases in between.

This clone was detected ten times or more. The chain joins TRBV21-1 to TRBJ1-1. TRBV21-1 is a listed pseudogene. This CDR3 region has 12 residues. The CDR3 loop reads CASSKGRGEAFF. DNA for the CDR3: TGTGCCAGCAGCAAAGGGAGGGGTGAAGCTTTCTTT.

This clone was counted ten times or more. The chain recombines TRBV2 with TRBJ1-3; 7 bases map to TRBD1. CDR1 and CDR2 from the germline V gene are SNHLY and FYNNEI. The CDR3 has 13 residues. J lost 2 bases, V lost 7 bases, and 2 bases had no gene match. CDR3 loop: CASKDRTGNTIYF. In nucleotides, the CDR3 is TGTGCCAGCAAGGACAGGACTGGAAACACCATATATTTT. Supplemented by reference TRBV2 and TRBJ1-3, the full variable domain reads EPEVTQTPSHQVTQMGQEVILRCVPISNHLYFYWYRQILGQKVEFLVSFYNNEISEKSEIFDDQFSVERPDGSNFTLKIRSTKLEDSAMYFCASKDRTGNTIYFGEGSWLTVV.

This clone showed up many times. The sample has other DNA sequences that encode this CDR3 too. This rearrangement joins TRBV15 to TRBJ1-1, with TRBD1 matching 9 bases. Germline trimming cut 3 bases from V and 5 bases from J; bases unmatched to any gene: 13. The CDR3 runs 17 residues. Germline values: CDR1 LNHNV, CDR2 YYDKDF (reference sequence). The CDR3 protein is CATSRLGTGGKRTEAFF. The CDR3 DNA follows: TGTGCCACCAGCAGGCTCGGAACAGGGGGCAAGCGGACTGAAGCTTTCTTT.

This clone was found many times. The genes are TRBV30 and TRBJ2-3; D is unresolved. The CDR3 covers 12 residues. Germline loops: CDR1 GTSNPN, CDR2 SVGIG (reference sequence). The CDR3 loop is CFMQDSTDTQYF. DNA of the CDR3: TGTTTTATGCAGGATAGCACAGATACGCAGTATTTT.

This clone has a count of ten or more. DNA for the CDR3: TGTGCCTGGAGTATCGGAGCCTCTGGAAACACCATATATTTT. Its protein product is CAWSIGASGNTIYF. The V call is TRBV30, the J call TRBJ1-3; D ambiguous. The V and J ends lost 2 bases and 0 bases respectively, with 8 bases between them. The V gene's germline CDR1 is GTSNPN and CDR2 SVGIG (reference sequence). CDR3 length equals 14 residues.

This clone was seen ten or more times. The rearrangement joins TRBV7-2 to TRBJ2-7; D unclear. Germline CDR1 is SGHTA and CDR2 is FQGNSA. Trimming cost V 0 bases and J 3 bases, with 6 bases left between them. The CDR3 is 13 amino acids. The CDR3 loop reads CASSLAGSYEQYF. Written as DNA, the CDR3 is TGTGCCAGCAGCTTAGCGGGCAGCTACGAGCAGTACTTC.

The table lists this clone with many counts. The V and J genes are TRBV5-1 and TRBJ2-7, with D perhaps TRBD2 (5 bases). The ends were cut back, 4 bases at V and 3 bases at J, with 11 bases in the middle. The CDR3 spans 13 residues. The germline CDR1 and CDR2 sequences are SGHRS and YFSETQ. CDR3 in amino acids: CASSHGRDYEQYF. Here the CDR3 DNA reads TGCGCCAGCAGCCATGGACGGGACTACGAGCAGTACTTC.

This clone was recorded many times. DNA for the CDR3: TGTGCCTGGAGTGCCGAGATCTCGAGTTCACCCCTCCACTTT. This gives the protein CAWSAEISSSPLHF. The chain joins TRBV30 to TRBJ1-6; D gene ambiguous. Looked up from germline, CDR1 is GTSNPN and CDR2 is SVGIG (reference sequence). CDR3 size: 14 residues. Between the trimmed V and J ends, which lost 1 base and 9 bases, there was a span of 13 bases.

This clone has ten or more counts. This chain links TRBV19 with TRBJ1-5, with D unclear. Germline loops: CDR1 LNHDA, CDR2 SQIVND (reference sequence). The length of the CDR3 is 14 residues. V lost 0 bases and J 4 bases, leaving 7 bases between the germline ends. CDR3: CASSIDGGNQPQHF. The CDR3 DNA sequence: TGTGCCAGTAGTATAGACGGAGGGAATCAGCCCCAGCATTTT.

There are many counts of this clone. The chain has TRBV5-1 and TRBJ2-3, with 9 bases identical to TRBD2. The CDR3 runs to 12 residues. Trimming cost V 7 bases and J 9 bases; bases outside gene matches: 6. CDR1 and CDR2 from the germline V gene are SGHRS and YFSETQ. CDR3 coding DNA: TGCGCCAGCCGCCGGCGGGAGGGCACGCAGTATTTT. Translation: CASRRREGTQYF.

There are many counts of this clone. The CDR3 is CASSVAGGGTYNEQFF. CDR3 nucleotides: TGTGCCAGCAGCGTAGCTGGCGGGGGGACCTACAATGAGCAGTTCTTC. The chain links TRBV9 to TRBJ2-1; the match to TRBD2 covers 8 bases. Trimming removed 0 bases from V and 2 bases from J; junction bases left unmatched: 4. Looked up from germline, CDR1 is SGDLS and CDR2 is YYNGEE. The CDR3 runs to 16 residues.

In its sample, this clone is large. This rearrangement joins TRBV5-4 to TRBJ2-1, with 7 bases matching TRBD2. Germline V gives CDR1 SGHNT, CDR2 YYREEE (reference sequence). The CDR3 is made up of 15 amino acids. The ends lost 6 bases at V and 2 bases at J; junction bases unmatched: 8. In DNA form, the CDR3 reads TGTGCCAGCACCCCCGGGAGGACTGCCTACAATGAGCAGTTCTTC. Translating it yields CASTPGRTAYNEQFF.

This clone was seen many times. The CDR3 spells CASSLRTSGGLGADTQYF. CDR3 coding DNA: TGTGCCAGCAGCCTTCGGACTAGCGGGGGCCTCGGCGCAGATACGCAGTATTTT. The V and J genes are TRBV14 and TRBJ2-3, with 13 positions matching TRBD2. Germline-derived CDR1 and CDR2 are SGHDN and FVKESK. The CDR3 has 18 amino acids. With V trimmed by 4 bases and J by 4 bases, 11 bases remained unmatched.

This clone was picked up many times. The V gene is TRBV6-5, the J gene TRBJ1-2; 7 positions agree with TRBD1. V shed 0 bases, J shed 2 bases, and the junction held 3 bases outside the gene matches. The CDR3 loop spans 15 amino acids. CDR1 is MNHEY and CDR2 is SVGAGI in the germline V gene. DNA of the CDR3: TGTGCCAGCAGTTACTCGAGGGACAGAAACTATGGCTACACCTTC. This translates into CASSYSRDRNYGYTF.

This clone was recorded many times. CDR3 region: CASSYAGGETQYF. CDR3 DNA: TGTGCCAGCAGTTACGCGGGGGGAGAGACCCAGTACTTC. The chain uses TRBV28 and TRBJ2-5, with 8 positions matching TRBD2. V shed 4 bases, J shed 4 bases, and the junction held 2 bases outside the gene matches. The germline V gene has CDR1 MDHEN and CDR2 SYDVKM. This CDR3 is 13 amino acids long.

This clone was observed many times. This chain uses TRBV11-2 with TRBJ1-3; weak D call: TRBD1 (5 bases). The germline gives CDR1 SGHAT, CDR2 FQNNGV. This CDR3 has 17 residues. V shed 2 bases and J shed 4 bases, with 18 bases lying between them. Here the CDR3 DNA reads TGTGCCAGCAGCTTAAGTGTTTCAGGGAACTTCGGAAACACCATATATTTT. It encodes CASSLSVSGNFGNTIYF. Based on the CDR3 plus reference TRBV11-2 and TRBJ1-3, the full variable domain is EAGVAQSPRYKIIEKRQSVAFWCNPISGHATLYWYQQILGQGPKLLIQFQNNGVVDDSQLPKDRFSAERLKGVDSTLKIQPAKLEDSAVYLCASSLSVSGNFGNTIYFGEGSWLTVV.

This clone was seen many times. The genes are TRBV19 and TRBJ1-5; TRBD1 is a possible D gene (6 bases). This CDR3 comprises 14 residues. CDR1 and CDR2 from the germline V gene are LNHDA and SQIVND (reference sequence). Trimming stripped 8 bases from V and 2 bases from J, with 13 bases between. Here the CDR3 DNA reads TGTGCCAGTTCTGACAGGTATGGCAATCAGCCCCAGCATTTT. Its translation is CASSDRYGNQPQHF.

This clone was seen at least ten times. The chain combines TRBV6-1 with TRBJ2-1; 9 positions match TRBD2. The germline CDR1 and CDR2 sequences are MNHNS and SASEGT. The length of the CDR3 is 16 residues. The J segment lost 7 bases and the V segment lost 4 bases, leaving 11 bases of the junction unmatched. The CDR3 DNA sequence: TGTGCCAGCAGTGCCCCGGCGGGGGGGCCTTGGAATGAGCAGTTCTTC. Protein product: CASSAPAGGPWNEQFF.

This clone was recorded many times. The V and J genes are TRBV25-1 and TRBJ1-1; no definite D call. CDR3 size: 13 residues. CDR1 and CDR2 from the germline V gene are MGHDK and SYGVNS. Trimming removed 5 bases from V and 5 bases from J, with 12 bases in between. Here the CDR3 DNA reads TGTGCCAGCAGTCAATCGTCGGGGACTGAAGCTTTCTTT. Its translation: CASSQSSGTEAFF.